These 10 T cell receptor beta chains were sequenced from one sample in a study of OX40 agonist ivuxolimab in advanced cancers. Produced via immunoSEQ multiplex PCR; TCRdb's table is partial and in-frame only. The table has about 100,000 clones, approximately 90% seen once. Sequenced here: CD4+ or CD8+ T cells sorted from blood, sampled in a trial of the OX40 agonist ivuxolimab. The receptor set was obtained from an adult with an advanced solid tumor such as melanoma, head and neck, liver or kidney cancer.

CDR3 in DNA: TGTGCCAGCAGGGGGAGAGGGTGGGTAGCCCCAGATACGCAGTATTTT. Its protein product is CASRGRGWVAPDTQYF. The chain employs TRBV25-1 and TRBJ2-3; D possibly corresponds to TRBD2 (5 bases). The CDR3 is made up of 16 amino acids. Germline assignment: CDR1 MGHDK and CDR2 SYGVNS. V was clipped by 6 bases and J by 4 bases, with 20 bases between them.

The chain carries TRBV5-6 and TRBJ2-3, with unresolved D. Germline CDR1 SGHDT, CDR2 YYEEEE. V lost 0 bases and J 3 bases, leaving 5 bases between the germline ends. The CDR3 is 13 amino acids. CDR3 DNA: TGTGCCAGCAGCTTGGAGCCTACAGATACGCAGTATTTT. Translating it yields CASSLEPTDTQYF.

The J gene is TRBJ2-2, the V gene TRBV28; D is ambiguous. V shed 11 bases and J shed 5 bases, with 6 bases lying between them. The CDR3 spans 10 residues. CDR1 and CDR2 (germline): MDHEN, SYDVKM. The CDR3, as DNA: TGTGCCGTAAAAACCGGGGAGCTGTTTTTT. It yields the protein CAVKTGELFF.

Here the CDR3 DNA reads TGCGCCAGCAGCTTGGTACAGGGCTATGGCTACACCTTC. It yields the protein CASSLVQGYGYTF. The gene calls are TRBV5-1 and TRBJ1-2; TRBD1 is a possible D gene (6 bases). CDR1 is SGHRS, CDR2 YFSETQ, per germline. The CDR3 has 13 amino acids. Between the trimmed V and J ends, which lost 0 bases and 4 bases, there was a span of 7 bases.

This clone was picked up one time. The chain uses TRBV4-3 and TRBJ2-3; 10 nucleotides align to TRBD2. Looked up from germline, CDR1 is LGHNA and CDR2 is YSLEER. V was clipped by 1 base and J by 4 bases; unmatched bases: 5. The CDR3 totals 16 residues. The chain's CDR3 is CASSQGASGSSDTQYF. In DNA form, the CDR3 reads TGCGCCAGCAGCCAAGGGGCTAGCGGGAGTTCAGATACGCAGTATTTT.

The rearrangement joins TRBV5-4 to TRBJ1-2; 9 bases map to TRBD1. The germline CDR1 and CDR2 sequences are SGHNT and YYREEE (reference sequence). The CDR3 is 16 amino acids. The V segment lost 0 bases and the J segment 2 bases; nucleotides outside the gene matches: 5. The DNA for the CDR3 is TGTGCCAGCAGCTTGGGGGGGACAGGGAACAACTATGGCTACACCTTC. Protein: CASSLGGTGNNYGYTF. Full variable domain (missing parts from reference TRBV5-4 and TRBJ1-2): ETGVTQSPTHLIKTRGQQVTLRCSSQSGHNTVSWYQQALGQGPQFIFQYYREEENGRGNFPPRFSGLQFPNYSSELNVNALELDDSALYLCASSLGGTGNNYGYTFGSGTRLTVV.

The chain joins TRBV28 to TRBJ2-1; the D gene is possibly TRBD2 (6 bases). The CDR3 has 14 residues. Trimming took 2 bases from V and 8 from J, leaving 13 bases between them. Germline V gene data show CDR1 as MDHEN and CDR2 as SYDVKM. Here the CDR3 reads CASSLAEGGDEQFF. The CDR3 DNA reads TGTGCCAGCAGTTTAGCGGAGGGAGGCGATGAGCAGTTCTTC.

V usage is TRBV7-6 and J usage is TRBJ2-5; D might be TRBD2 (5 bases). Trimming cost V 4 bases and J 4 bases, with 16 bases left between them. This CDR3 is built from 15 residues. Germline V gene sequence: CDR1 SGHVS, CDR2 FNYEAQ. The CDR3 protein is CASSYSGQTGETQYF. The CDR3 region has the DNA TGTGCCAGCAGCTACAGCGGCCAAACCGGAGAGACCCAGTACTTC.

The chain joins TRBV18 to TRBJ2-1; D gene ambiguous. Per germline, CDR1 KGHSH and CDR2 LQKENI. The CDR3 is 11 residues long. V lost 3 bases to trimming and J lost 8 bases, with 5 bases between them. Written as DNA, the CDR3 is TGTGCCAGCTCACCCTTAGATGAGCAGTTCTTC. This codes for CASSPLDEQFF.

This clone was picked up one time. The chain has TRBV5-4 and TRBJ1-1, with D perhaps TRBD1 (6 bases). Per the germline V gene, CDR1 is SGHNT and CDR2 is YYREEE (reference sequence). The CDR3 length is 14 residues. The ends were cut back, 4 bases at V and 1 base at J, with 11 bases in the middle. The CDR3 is CASSIGQTNTEAFF. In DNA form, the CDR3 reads TGTGCCAGCAGCATTGGACAGACGAACACTGAAGCTTTCTTT. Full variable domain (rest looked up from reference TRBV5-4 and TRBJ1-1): ETGVTQSPTHLIKTRGQQVTLRCSSQSGHNTVSWYQQALGQGPQFIFQYYREEENGRGNFPPRFSGLQFPNYSSELNVNALELDDSALYLCASSIGQTNTEAFFGQGTRLTVV.